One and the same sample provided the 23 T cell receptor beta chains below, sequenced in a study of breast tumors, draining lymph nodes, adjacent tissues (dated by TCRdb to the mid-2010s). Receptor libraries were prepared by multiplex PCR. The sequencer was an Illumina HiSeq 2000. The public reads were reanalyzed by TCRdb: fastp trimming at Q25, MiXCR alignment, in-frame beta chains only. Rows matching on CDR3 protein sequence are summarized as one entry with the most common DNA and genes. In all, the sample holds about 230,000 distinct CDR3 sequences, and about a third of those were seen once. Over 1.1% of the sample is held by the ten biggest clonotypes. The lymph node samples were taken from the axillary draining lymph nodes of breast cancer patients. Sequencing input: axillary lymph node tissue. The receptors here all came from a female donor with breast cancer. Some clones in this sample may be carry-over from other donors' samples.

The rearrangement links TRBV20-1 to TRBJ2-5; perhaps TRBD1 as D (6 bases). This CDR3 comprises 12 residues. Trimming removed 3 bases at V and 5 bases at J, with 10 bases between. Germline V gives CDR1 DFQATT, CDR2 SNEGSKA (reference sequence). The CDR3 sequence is CSASFTGETQYF. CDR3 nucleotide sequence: TGCAGTGCTAGCTTCACAGGGGAGACCCAGTACTTC.

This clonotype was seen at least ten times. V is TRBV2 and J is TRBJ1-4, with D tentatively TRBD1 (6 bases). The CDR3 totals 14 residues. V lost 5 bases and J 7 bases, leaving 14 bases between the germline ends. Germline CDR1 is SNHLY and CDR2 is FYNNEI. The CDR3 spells CASSLRGFSEKLFF. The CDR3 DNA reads TGTGCCAGCAGTCTCAGGGGTTTTAGTGAAAAACTGTTTTTT.

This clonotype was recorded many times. CDR3 coding DNA: TGCGCCAGCAGCCAAGATAGCAGACAGGTTGGATACGAGCAGTACTTC. Protein sequence: CASSQDSRQVGYEQYF. The chain is built from TRBV4-1 and TRBJ2-7; D might be TRBD1 (6 bases). V gave up 0 bases and J gave up 4 bases, with 16 bases separating them. CDR3 length: 16 residues. In germline, CDR1 is MGHRA, CDR2 YSYEKL.

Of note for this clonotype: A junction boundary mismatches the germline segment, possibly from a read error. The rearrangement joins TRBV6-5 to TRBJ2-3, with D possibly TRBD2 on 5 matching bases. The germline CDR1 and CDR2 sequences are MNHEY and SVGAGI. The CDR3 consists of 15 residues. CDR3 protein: CACSHEVGVFNTQYF. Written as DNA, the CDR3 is TGTGCCTGCAGTCACGAGGTCGGGGTGTTCAATACGCAGTATTTT.

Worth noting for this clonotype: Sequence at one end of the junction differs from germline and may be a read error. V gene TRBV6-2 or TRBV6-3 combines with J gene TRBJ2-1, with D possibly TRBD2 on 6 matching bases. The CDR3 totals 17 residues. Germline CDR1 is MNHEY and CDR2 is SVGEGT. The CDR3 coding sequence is TGTGCCAGCAGTTCGCACCCTTCTCGCGGGGCCTACAATGGGCAGTTCTTC. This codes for CASSSHPSRGAYNGQFF.

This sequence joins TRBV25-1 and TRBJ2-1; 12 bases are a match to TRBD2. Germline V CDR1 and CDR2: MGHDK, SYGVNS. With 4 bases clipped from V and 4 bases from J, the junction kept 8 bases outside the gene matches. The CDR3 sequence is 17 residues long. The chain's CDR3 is CASSASGRALIYNEQFF. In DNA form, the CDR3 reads TGTGCCAGCAGTGCTAGCGGGAGGGCCTTAATATACAATGAGCAGTTCTTC.

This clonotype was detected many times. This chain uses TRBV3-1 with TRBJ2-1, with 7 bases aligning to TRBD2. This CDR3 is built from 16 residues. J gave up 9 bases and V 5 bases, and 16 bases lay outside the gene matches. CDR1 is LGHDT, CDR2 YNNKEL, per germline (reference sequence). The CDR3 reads CASSGYSSGALTEQFF. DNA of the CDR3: TGTGCCAGCAGCGGATACTCTAGCGGTGCGCTAACTGAGCAGTTCTTC.

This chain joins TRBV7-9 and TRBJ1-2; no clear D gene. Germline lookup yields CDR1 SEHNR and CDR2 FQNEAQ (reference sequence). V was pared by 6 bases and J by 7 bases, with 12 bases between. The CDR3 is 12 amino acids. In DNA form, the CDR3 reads TGTGCCAGCAGTCCTGCGGAGGGTGGCTACACCTTC. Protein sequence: CASSPAEGGYTF.

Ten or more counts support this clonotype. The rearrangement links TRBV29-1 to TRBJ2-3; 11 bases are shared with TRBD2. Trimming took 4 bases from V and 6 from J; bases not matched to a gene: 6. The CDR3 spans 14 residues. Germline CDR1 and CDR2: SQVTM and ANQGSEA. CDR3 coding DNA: TGCAGCGTTGTACTAGCGGGGGCGATGGATACGCAGTATTTT. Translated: CSVVLAGAMDTQYF.

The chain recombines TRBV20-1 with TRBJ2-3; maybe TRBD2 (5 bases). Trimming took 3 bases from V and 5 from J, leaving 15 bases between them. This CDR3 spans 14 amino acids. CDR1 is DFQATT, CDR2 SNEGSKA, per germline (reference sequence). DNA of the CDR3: TGCAGTGCTAGGAAACCGGGAATCATAGATACGCAGTATTTT. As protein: CSARKPGIIDTQYF.

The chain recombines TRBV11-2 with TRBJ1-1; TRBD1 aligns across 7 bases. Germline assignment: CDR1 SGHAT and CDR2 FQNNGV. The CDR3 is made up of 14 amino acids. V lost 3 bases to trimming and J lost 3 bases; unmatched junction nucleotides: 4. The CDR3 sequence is CASSFGTEYTEAFF. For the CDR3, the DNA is TGTGCCAGCAGCTTCGGGACAGAATACACTGAAGCTTTCTTT.

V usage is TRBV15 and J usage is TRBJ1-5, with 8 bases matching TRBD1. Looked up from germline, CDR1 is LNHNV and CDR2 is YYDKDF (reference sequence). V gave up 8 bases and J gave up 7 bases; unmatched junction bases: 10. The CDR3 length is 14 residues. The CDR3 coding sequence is TGTGCCACCCGACAGGGGACGGGCGGCCAGCCCCAGCATTTT. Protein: CATRQGTGGQPQHF.

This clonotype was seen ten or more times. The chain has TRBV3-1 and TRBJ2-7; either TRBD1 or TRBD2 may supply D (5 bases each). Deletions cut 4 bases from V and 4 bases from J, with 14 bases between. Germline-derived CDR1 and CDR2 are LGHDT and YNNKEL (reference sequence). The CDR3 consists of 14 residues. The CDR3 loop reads CASSRDGEGYEQYF. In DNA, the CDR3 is TGTGCCAGCAGCCGCGATGGCGAGGGGTACGAGCAGTACTTC.

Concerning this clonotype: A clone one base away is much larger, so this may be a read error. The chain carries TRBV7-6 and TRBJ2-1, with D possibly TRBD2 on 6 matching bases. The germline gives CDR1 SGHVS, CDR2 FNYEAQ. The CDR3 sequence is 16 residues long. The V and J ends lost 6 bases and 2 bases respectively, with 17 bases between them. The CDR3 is CASSPSAGSPYNEQFF. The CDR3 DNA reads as TGTGCCAGCAGTCCCTCGGCGGGAAGCCCCTACAATGAGCAGTTCTTC.

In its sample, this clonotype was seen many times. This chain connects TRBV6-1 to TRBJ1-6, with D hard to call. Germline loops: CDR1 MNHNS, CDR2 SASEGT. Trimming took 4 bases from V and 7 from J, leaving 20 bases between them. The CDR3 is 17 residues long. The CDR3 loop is CASSVGLGFSPNSPLHF. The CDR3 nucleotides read TGTGCCAGCAGTGTTGGTTTGGGGTTTAGCCCCAATTCACCCCTCCACTTT.

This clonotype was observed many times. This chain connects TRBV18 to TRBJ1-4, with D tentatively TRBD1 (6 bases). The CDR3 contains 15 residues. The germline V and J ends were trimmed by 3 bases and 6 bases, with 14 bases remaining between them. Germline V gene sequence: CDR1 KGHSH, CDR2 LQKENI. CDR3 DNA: TGTGCCAGCTCACCGCTGGGGGACATATATGAAAAACTGTTTTTT. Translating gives CASSPLGDIYEKLFF.

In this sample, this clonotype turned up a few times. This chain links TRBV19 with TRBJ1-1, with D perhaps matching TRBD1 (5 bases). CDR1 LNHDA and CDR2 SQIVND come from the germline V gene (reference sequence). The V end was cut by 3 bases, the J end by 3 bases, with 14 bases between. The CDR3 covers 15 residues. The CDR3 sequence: CASSMRDFGHTEAFF. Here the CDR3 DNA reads TGTGCCAGTAGTATGAGGGACTTCGGCCACACTGAAGCTTTCTTT.

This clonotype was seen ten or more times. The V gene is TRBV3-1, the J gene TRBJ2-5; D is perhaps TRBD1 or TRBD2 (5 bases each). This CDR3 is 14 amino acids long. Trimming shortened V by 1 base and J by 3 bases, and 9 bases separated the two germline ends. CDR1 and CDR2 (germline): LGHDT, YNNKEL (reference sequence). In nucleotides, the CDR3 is TGTGCCAGCAGCCAAGCGGGGCAGAAAGAGACCCAGTACTTC. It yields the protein CASSQAGQKETQYF.

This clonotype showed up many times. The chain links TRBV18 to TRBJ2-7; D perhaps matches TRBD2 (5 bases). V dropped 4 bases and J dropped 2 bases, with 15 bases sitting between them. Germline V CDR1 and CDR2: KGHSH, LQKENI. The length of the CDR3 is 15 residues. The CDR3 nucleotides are TGTGCCAGCTCACAGGGAAGCGGTCTCACCTACGAGCAGTACTTC. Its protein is CASSQGSGLTYEQYF.

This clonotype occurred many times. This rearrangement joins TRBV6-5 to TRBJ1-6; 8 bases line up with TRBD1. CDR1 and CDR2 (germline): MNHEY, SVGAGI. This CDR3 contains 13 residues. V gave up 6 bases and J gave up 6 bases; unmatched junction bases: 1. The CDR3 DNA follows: TGTGCCAGCAGCAGGGGGCGTAATTCACCCCTCCACTTT. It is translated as CASSRGRNSPLHF.

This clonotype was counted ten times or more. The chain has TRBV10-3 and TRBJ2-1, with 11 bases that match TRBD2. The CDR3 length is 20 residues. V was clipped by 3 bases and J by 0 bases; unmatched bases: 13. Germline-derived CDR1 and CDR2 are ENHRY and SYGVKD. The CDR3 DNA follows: TGTGCCATCAGTGACCCCGGGACTAGCGGTTCCTTAAGCTCCTACAATGAGCAGTTCTTC. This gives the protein CAISDPGTSGSLSSYNEQFF.

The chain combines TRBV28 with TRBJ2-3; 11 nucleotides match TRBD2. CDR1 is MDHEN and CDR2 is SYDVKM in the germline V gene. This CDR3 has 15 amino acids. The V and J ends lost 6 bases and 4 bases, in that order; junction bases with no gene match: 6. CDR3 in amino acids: CASRSPGLAADTQYF. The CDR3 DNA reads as TGTGCCAGCAGATCACCGGGACTAGCGGCAGATACGCAGTATTTT.

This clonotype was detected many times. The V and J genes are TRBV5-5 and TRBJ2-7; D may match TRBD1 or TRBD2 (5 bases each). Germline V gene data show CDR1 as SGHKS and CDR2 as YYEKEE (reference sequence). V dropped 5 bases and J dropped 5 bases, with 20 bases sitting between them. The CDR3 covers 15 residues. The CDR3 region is CASRHVAAGTNEQYF. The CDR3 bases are TGTGCCAGCAGACACGTAGCCGCCGGGACGAACGAGCAGTACTTC.